The next 2 T cell receptor beta chains were all read from a single sample in a study of blood T cell repertoires in COVID-19. This table comes from immunoSEQ multiplex PCR, and its TCRdb copy is limited to in-frame clones, with some not included. The sample shows approximately 670,000 clones, 90% of them seen only once. What was sequenced was peripheral blood. The receptors come from a woman aged 18 to 35 with acute or convalescent COVID-19.

This clone was found once. The V gene is TRBV30, the J gene TRBJ2-3; TRBD2 matches 13 bases. The CDR3 runs to 18 residues. Germline trimming cut 0 bases from V and 4 bases from J; bases unmatched to any gene: 10. From germline, CDR1 is GTSNPN and CDR2 SVGIG (reference sequence). The CDR3 DNA reads TGTGCCTGGAGTGTACCCCGCGCGACTAGCGGGGGGTCAGATACGCAGTATTTT. Translated, it gives CAWSVPRATSGGSDTQYF.

V is TRBV6-2 or TRBV6-3 and J is TRBJ1-1; 7 bases are a match to TRBD1. This CDR3 spans 16 amino acids. Trimming at V came to 0 bases and at J to 1 base, leaving 5 bases not matched to a gene. Germline CDR1 MNHEY, CDR2 SVGEGT. Written as DNA, the CDR3 is TGTGCCAGCAGTTACTCGCTTAGGGGGCGGAACACTGAAGCTTTCTTT. Protein sequence: CASSYSLRGRNTEAFF.